What follows are 14 T cell receptor beta chains derived from one specimen sequenced in a study of blood T cell repertoires in COVID-19. Assay used: immunoSEQ multiplex PCR; TCRdb lists only in-frame clones, some missing. The data hold some 97,000 clones, with almost 90% observed a single time. Sample: peripheral blood. All receptors derive from a human donor in a cohort sampled during active COVID-19.

The CDR3 loop reads CAISESTLAGGKNNEQFF. The CDR3 bases are TGTGCCATCAGTGAGTCGACTTTAGCGGGAGGGAAGAACAATGAGCAGTTCTTC. The rearrangement joins TRBV10-3 to TRBJ2-1; 11 bases line up with TRBD2. The CDR3 loop spans 18 amino acids. The V and J ends lost 0 bases and 5 bases, in that order; junction bases with no gene match: 9. The germline V gene encodes CDR1 ENHRY and CDR2 SYGVKD.

The chain joins TRBV5-1 to TRBJ1-4, with no clear D. The CDR3 has 14 amino acids. Trimming removed 2 bases from V and 0 bases from J, with 5 bases in between. Germline V lookup: CDR1 SGHRS, CDR2 YFSETQ. Here the CDR3 reads CASSLQATNEKLFF. CDR3 DNA sequence: TGCGCCAGCAGCTTACAAGCAACTAATGAAAAACTGTTTTTT.

This rearrangement joins TRBV15 to TRBJ1-6, with D possibly being TRBD1 (6 bases). Germline V gene lookup returns CDR1 LNHNV and CDR2 YYDKDF (reference sequence). This CDR3 contains 16 residues. V shed 0 bases and J shed 6 bases, with 12 bases lying between them. For the CDR3, the DNA is TGTGCCACCAGCAGAGATCCGACAGGCGCTAATTCACCCCTCCACTTT. As protein: CATSRDPTGANSPLHF.

The chain employs TRBV6-5 and TRBJ1-5; 7 positions match TRBD1. The germline CDR1 and CDR2 sequences are MNHEY and SVGAGI. V was clipped by 7 bases and J by 4 bases; unmatched bases: 4. This CDR3 is 13 amino acids long. The chain's CDR3 is CASTTTGNQPQHF. CDR3 sequence (DNA): TGTGCCAGCACTACGACAGGGAATCAGCCCCAGCATTTT.

V gene TRBV5-6 combines with J gene TRBJ2-2; a possible D gene is TRBD1 (6 bases). V was pared by 3 bases and J by 1 base, with 16 bases between. Germline V gives CDR1 SGHDT, CDR2 YYEEEE. The CDR3 consists of 17 residues. CDR3 residues: CASSSSQGIRNTGELFF. The CDR3 region has the DNA TGTGCCAGCAGCTCTTCGCAGGGGATAAGGAACACCGGGGAGCTGTTTTTT.

This chain links TRBV19 with TRBJ1-1; D remains unclear. Germline CDR1 LNHDA, CDR2 SQIVND (reference sequence). The CDR3 is 14 residues long. V was trimmed by 7 bases and J by 3 bases, leaving 15 bases between them. CDR3 amino acids: CASKLEGFYTEAFF. DNA of the CDR3: TGTGCCAGTAAATTGGAGGGATTCTACACTGAAGCTTTCTTT.

V is TRBV3-1 (or the pseudogene TRBV3-2) and J is TRBJ2-1; D perhaps matches TRBD2 (7 bases). V was shortened by 4 bases and J by 13 bases, with 20 bases between the two germline ends. Germline CDR1 LGHDT, CDR2 YNNKEL (reference sequence). This CDR3 comprises 14 residues. CDR3 loop: CASSLQGGGGNQFF. As DNA, the CDR3 is TGTGCCAGCAGCCTCCAAGGAGGGGGAGGGAATCAGTTCTTC.

V and J are TRBV6-1 and TRBJ2-1; TRBD1 agrees at 8 bases. V trimming: 2 bases; J trimming: 15 bases; junction bases outside the gene matches: 6. Germline lookup yields CDR1 MNHNS and CDR2 SASEGT. The CDR3 is 12 residues long. The CDR3 DNA reads as TGTGCCAGCAGTGAACTTCAGGGGGCGCGGTTCTTC. Residues: CASSELQGARFF.

The chain recombines TRBV20-1 with TRBJ2-1, with D unresolved. V was cut by 3 bases and J by 0 bases, with 6 bases left in between. CDR1 and CDR2 (germline): DFQATT, SNEGSKA (reference sequence). CDR3 size: 13 residues. CDR3 DNA: TGCAGTGCTAGTCGGAGCTCCTACAATGAGCAGTTCTTC. Its translation: CSASRSSYNEQFF.

The chain is built from TRBV24-1 and TRBJ2-2, with TRBD1 matching 11 bases. CDR3 length: 16 amino acids. The junction had 2 bases not matched to a gene; V was cut back by 2 bases and J by 4 bases. Germline V lookup: CDR1 KGHDR, CDR2 SFDVKD. CDR3 DNA: TGTGCCACCAGTGATTACGGGACAGGGGGCACCGGGGAGCTGTTTTTT. It codes for CATSDYGTGGTGELFF.

The rearrangement joins TRBV28 to TRBJ1-5; TRBD1 might be the D (5 bases). This CDR3 is built from 17 residues. The V end was cut by 6 bases, the J end by 3 bases, with 21 bases between. CDR1 and CDR2 from the germline V gene are MDHEN and SYDVKM. Here the CDR3 reads CASRWIRPADTNQPQHF. The CDR3 region has the DNA TGTGCCAGCAGGTGGATCCGCCCTGCGGACACCAATCAGCCCCAGCATTTT.

There are a few counts of this clone. V gene TRBV7-9 combines with J gene TRBJ1-5; the D is unclear. Germline V lookup: CDR1 SEHNR, CDR2 FQNEAQ (reference sequence). V shed 1 base and J shed 1 base, with 8 bases lying between them. The CDR3 covers 15 residues. The CDR3 reads CASSLESPSNQPQHF. The CDR3 DNA sequence: TGTGCCAGCAGCTTAGAATCTCCGAGCAATCAGCCCCAGCATTTT.

The V gene is TRBV6-6, the J gene TRBJ2-3; a possible D gene is TRBD1 (5 bases). Looked up from germline, CDR1 is MNHNY and CDR2 is SVGAGI (reference sequence). The CDR3 spans 16 residues. Trimming removed 0 bases from V and 1 base from J, with 11 bases in between. The CDR3 region has the DNA TGTGCCAGCAGTTACTCTGGGGCGCCGGGCACAGATACGCAGTATTTT. This translates into CASSYSGAPGTDTQYF.

The chain has TRBV7-2 and TRBJ1-2, with 8 bases aligning to TRBD1. In germline, CDR1 is SGHTA, CDR2 FQGNSA. This CDR3 is built from 16 residues. After removal of 3 bases from V and 11 bases from J, the junction contained 17 bases not matched to a gene. CDR3 in DNA: TGTGCCAGCAGCTTTCCGGACAGGGCCCGACGAGGAGCATACACCTTC. This encodes CASSFPDRARRGAYTF.